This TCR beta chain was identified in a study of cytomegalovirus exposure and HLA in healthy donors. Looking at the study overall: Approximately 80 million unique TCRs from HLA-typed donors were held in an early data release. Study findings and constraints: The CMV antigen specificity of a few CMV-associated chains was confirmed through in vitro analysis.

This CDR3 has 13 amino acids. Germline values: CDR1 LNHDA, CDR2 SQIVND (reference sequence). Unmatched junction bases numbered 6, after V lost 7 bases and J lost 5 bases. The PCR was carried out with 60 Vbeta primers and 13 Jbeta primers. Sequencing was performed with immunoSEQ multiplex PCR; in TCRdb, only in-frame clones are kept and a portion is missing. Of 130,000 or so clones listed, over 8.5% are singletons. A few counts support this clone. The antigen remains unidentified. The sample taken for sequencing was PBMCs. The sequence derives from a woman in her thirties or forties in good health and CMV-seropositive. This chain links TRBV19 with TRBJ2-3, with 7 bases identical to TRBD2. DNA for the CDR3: TGTGCCAGTAACCGGGGGAGGGAAGATACGCAGTATTTT. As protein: CASNRGREDTQYF.